The present entry profiles one TCR beta chain with its context. Antigen specificity is unknown. These data are taken from a study of shared clonotypes between healthy human individuals. Study conclusions and caveats: The four-donor shared clonotypes exceeded non-shared clonotypes in generation probability, with non-shared ones scoring lower. Generally, naive subsets (rather than memory subsets) showed larger estimated richness.

Germline lookup yields CDR1 KGHSH and CDR2 LQKENI. With 3 bases removed from V and 5 bases from J, the gap between germline ends came to 11 bases. This CDR3 is 13 amino acids long. The table came from immunoSEQ multiplex PCR; TCRdb's copy has only in-frame clones and leaves some out. The sample contains 2 million to 2.5 million clones, approximately 96% of which appear only once. The chain employs TRBV18 and TRBJ2-7; weak D call: TRBD2 (5 bases). The specimen sequenced was naive CD4+ T cells sorted from blood. Indicated subset: CD45RA+ positively selected. The clonotype was recovered from a man aged 18 to 29 in good health. CDR3 sequence: CASSPRRTDEQYF. CDR3 bases: TGTGCCAGCTCACCCCGGAGGACCGACGAGCAGTACTTC.